These T cell receptor beta chains were read from a single sample in a study of breast tumors, draining lymph nodes, adjacent tissues. From the multiplex PCR reads, TCRdb called clonotypes with MiXCR, one entry per CDR3 protein. The sample records tens of thousands of distinct CDR3 sequences, about 23% being singletons. The sample was breast tumor tissue. The receptors derive from a female donor with breast cancer. Some clones in this sample may be carry-over from other donors' samples. Both conserved end residues are part of each CDR3. D genes are given only for firm matches. The size of a clone is reported for some rows only, either as once, few or many, or as a class for expanded clones.

v_gene	abundance	d_gene	j_gene	CDR3aa	CDR3nt
TRBV27	many	-	TRBJ2-7	CASGSMAGTDYEQYF	TGTGCCAGCGGCTCCATGGCAGGGACGGACTACGAGCAGTACTTC
TRBV3-1	many	-	TRBJ1-4	CASSQDTGRGKKLFF	TGTGCCAGCAGCCAAGATACAGGCCGAGGGAAAAAACTGTTTTTT
TRBV6-2/TRBV6-3	many	-	TRBJ2-6	CASSYQVAGANVLTF	TGTGCCAGCAGTTACCAGGTCGCTGGGGCCAACGTCCTGACTTTC
TRBV5-1	-	TRBD1	TRBJ1-2	CASSLAGGADYGYTF	TGCGCCAGCAGCTTGGCAGGGGGCGCGGACTATGGCTACACCTTC
TRBV6-1	few	-	TRBJ2-3	CASSEPFPTGGPRGNTQYF	TGTGCCAGCAGTGAACCCTTTCCGACAGGCGGGCCCCGGGGGAATACGCAGTATTTT
TRBV11-2	many	-	TRBJ2-5	CASSSPPGETQYF	TGTGCCAGCAGCTCTCCCCCCGGGGAGACCCAGTACTTC
TRBV25-1	-	-	TRBJ2-7	CASSVSGYEQYF	TGTGCCAGCAGTGTTAGCGGCTACGAGCAGTACTTC
TRBV6-5	-	TRBD2	TRBJ2-5	CASNPGGGPQETQYF	TGTGCCAGCAACCCCGGGGGGGGTCCTCAAGAGACCCAGTACTTC
TRBV29-1	-	TRBD1	TRBJ2-7	CSVTGGITYEQYF	TGCAGCGTAACAGGGGGAATAACCTACGAGCAGTACTTC
TRBV3-1	many	-	TRBJ1-2	CASSILDLGYTF	TGTGCCAGCAGTATTCTGGATCTGGGCTACACCTTC
TRBV28	-	-	TRBJ2-7	CASSLPPIDEQYF	TGTGCCAGCAGTTTACCCCCCATTGACGAGCAGTACTTC
TRBV5-6	-	TRBD2	TRBJ2-5	CASSLVAGGRYETQYF	TGTGCCAGCAGCTTGGTAGCGGGAGGGCGGTATGAGACCCAGTACTTC
TRBV7-8	many	-	TRBJ2-3	CASSPSAGAGDTQYF	TGTGCCAGCAGCCCCTCTGCGGGGGCAGGGGATACGCAGTATTTT
TRBV27	-	TRBD2	TRBJ2-1	CASSLTAGSGPVNEQFF	TGTGCCAGCAGTTTAACGGCGGGTAGCGGGCCAGTCAATGAGCAGTTCTTC
TRBV11-2	-	-	TRBJ2-7	CASSLRGPYEQYF	TGTGCCAGCAGTCTCAGGGGCCCCTACGAGCAGTACTTC
TRBV7-6	many	TRBD2	TRBJ2-1	CASSLGSLAGESEQFF	TGTGCCAGCAGCTTGGGTTCACTAGCGGGAGAAAGTGAGCAGTTCTTC
TRBV10-1	many	-	TRBJ2-3	CASSESRDSTDTQYF	TGCGCCAGCAGTGAGTCGCGGGACTCCACAGATACGCAGTATTTT
TRBV7-9	many	-	TRBJ2-1	CASSLLNRPAGNEQFF	TGTGCCAGCAGCTTACTGAATAGACCCGCTGGCAATGAGCAGTTCTTC
TRBV3-1	-	TRBD1	TRBJ1-2	CASSHLRTGGNLDGYTF	TGTGCCAGCAGCCACCTAAGGACAGGGGGGAATTTGGATGGCTACACCTTC
TRBV30	many	-	TRBJ2-7	CAWIPDREGYEQYF	TGTGCCTGGATCCCAGACAGGGAGGGCTACGAGCAGTACTTC
TRBV5-6	many	-	TRBJ1-4	CASGRVGDEKLFF	TGTGCCAGCGGACGGGTGGGAGATGAAAAACTGTTTTTT
TRBV6-5	many	-	TRBJ2-7	CASSYSIGASSYEQYF	TGTGCCAGCAGTTACTCGATAGGGGCGAGCTCCTACGAGCAGTACTTC
TRBV20-1	many	TRBD2	TRBJ2-2	CSARVPWTSGGLNTGELFF	TGCAGTGCTAGAGTCCCTTGGACTAGCGGGGGCCTTAACACCGGGGAGCTGTTTTTT
TRBV5-8	-	-	TRBJ2-7	CASSRQNYEQYF	TGTGCCAGCAGCCGACAGAACTACGAGCAGTACTTC
TRBV7-8	-	TRBD1	TRBJ1-1	CASSSPTGFTEAFF	TGTGCCAGCAGCTCCCCGACAGGGTTCACTGAAGCTTTCTTT
TRBV11-2	-	TRBD1	TRBJ1-4	CASSLRQGGRTNEKLFF	TGTGCCAGCAGCCTCCGACAGGGAGGGCGAACTAATGAAAAACTGTTTTTT
TRBV9	-	-	TRBJ1-2	CASSPAGAGETYGYTF	TGTGCCAGCAGCCCTGCAGGGGCAGGGGAGACCTATGGCTACACCTTC
TRBV12-3/TRBV12-4	-	-	TRBJ2-7	CASSSKGIEQYF	TGTGCCAGCAGTTCGAAAGGGATCGAGCAGTACTTC
TRBV5-1	medium-sized	-	TRBJ2-1	CASSSFPGNEQFF	TGCGCCAGCAGCTCATTTCCGGGAAATGAGCAGTTCTTC
TRBV3-1	many	-	TRBJ2-5	CASRLGGAETQYF	TGTGCCAGCAGACTCGGGGGTGCAGAGACCCAGTACTTC
TRBV20-1	-	TRBD2	TRBJ2-3	CSANGLAGGVWTDTQYF	TGCAGTGCTAATGGACTAGCGGGAGGGGTGTGGACAGATACGCAGTATTTT
TRBV6-5	many	-	TRBJ2-3	CASSYSISGQDSTDTQYF	TGTGCCAGCAGTTACTCGATATCGGGGCAGGATAGCACAGATACGCAGTATTTT
TRBV5-1	many	-	TRBJ2-3	CASSYGRAGGVDTQYF	TGCGCCAGCAGCTATGGACGGGCCGGAGGGGTAGATACGCAGTATTTT
TRBV27	many	TRBD1	TRBJ2-7	CASSFLGQGDEQYF	TGTGCCAGCAGTTTTTTGGGACAGGGGGACGAGCAGTACTTC
TRBV11-2	many	TRBD2	TRBJ2-7	CASSAMRGSSYEQYF	TGTGCCAGCAGCGCAATGCGGGGGAGCTCCTACGAGCAGTACTTC
TRBV20-1	-	TRBD1	TRBJ2-3	CSARGLGTGSTDTQYF	TGCAGTGCTAGAGGCCTCGGGACAGGGTCCACAGATACGCAGTATTTT
TRBV12-3/TRBV12-4	many	TRBD2	TRBJ2-7	CASRSGTSPYYEQYF	TGTGCCAGCAGATCTGGGACTAGCCCCTACTACGAGCAGTACTTC
TRBV5-1	many	-	TRBJ1-2	CASSFGSYGYTF	TGCGCCAGCAGCTTTGGTAGCTATGGCTACACCTTC
TRBV27	-	-	TRBJ2-1	CASSPSRWRDEQFF	TGTGCCAGCAGTCCATCCCGATGGCGGGATGAGCAGTTCTTC
TRBV20-1	-	TRBD2	TRBJ2-5	CSARVGSGVQETQYF	TGCAGTGCTAGAGTTGGAAGCGGGGTCCAAGAGACCCAGTACTTC
TRBV12-5	once	TRBD2	TRBJ2-1	CASSFAGGPYNEQFF	TGTGCCAGCAGTTTTGCGGGAGGGCCATACAATGAGCAGTTCTTC